This TCR beta chain was captured in a study of human T cells and chemical hapten exposure (dated by TCRdb to 2020 to 2023). Looking at the study overall: For sensitization, 2% DPC in acetone was applied to a 2 cm by 2 cm area of upper inner arm skin. Patients additionally received weekly therapeutic DPC doses to the scalp throughout the roughly 25-week study period. Patch testing on the upper back used Finn chambers containing 0.01% DPC, with scoring done after 6 days according to International Contact Dermatitis Research Group standards. Alopecia areata with under or over 50% scalp involvement, alopecia totalis and alopecia universalis were represented in the patient cohort, which was mostly female. Libraries were combined into a pool for sequencing, and differences in TCR yield between samples came mainly from small differences in library volumes within the pool. Peripheral blood TCR repertoire changes were tracked in vivo in alopecia patients during primary and secondary sensitization to the hapten diphenylcyclopropenone (DPC). Blood samples were taken from patients before sensitization (week 0) and at 2, 6 and about 24 weeks after DPC sensitization. About 30 alopecia patients provided blood for TCR sequencing at one to four time points (pre-sensitization, 2, 6 and 24 weeks).

Explained via the paper, the time point label denotes: pre-sensitization, week 0. The sample's treatment or condition, from its label and the paper: therapeutic diphenylcyclopropenone sensitization with weekly scalp DPC. At every patch-test visit, the blood draw took place before the patch test was put on. Eligible patients were aged 18 to 70, diagnosed with alopecia, deemed suitable for DPC therapy, and excluded if pregnant. Total RNA was extracted from unfractionated whole blood collected in Tempus Blood RNA tubes. General findings and caveats noted by the study authors: The number of TCRs above 1 in 1000 frequency did not change with DPC sensitization; there was no evidence of global repertoire structure alterations. Repeated subsampling changed both the strength of the expansion versus patch-test correlation and the threshold at which that correlation became significant. Significantly more large CDR3 similarity clusters were formed by expanded TCRs than by pre-sensitization or healthy control sets, consistent with antigen-driven responses. All patients had alopecia, a presumed autoimmune disease, so their immune response might differ from that of healthy individuals. Patch test score was positively correlated with the number of PT1 expanded TCRs, with significance at thresholds 8, 16 and 32 but not at 4.

The library was built by means of RACE. TCRdb records NextSeq 500 as the sequencer. During library preparation, unique molecular identifiers were attached to individual cDNA molecules so that TCRs could be counted quantitatively and reproducibly. From each blood RNA sample, both TCR alpha and TCR beta chains were sequenced. The source study handled its data this way. A median of around 100,000 TCRs per sample was observed, with a range of 23,224 to 690,600. The Decombinator software suite was used to annotate V, J and CDR3 in the TCR reads. To make PS versus PT1 abundance plots, every sample was subsampled to the same number of TCRs (28,000). TCRs were defined as expanded if absent before sensitization and observed at least eight times at the 2-week time point. TCRdb took the public reads, trimmed them with fastp at Q25, ran MiXCR for clone calling and kept in-frame beta chains. All rows with the same CDR3 protein become a single entry with the most common DNA and genes. It is TCRdb's table, rather than the study itself, that gives the V and J calls and clone size. The sample yields about 68,000 distinct CDR3 sequences; approximately 11% were counted once. The top ten clonotypes cover approximately 5.5% of the sample.

The CDR1 and CDR2 encoded by the germline V gene are LGHNT and FRNRAP. V is pruned by 6 bases and J by 2 bases, leaving 9 bases of the junction without a gene match. From cysteine to phenylalanine, the CDR3 is 15 amino acids long. Only the CDR3 portion is preserved as DNA: 45 bases, with reading frame beginning at the first base. A remark on this clonotype: The antigen this receptor binds is unknown. No clone much larger than this one lies a single base away; base qualities are absent.

This clonotype was obtained from a woman between 45 and 65 years old with alopecia areata. Some clones in this sample may be carry-over from other donors' samples. The V and J segments used are TRBV12-5 and TRBJ2-5, and TRBD1 matches 7 of the central bases. This sample comprised whole blood, obtained in connection with sensitization to the hapten diphenylcyclopropenone (DPC). The CDR3 protein sequence reads: CASGHTGDQQETQYF. The DNA sequence is TGTGCTAGTGGGCATACAGGGGACCAACAAGAGACCCAGTACTTC.